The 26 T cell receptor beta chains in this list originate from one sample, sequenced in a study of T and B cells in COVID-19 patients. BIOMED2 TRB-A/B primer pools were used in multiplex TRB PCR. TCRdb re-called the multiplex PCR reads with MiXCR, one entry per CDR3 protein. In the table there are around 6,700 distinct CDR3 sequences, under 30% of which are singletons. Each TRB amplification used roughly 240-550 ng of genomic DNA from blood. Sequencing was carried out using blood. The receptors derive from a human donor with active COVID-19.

The DNA of the CDR3 is TGCAGTGCTAGCACGGACCGTACTAGAATTTACAACACCGGGGAGCTGTTTTTT. Its translation is CSASTDRTRIYNTGELFF. The chain joins TRBV20-1 to TRBJ2-2, with D perhaps matching TRBD2 (5 bases). The CDR3 is made up of 18 amino acids. Germline V CDR1 and CDR2: DFQATT, SNEGSKA (reference sequence). V was clipped by 3 bases and J by 2 bases, with 22 bases between them.

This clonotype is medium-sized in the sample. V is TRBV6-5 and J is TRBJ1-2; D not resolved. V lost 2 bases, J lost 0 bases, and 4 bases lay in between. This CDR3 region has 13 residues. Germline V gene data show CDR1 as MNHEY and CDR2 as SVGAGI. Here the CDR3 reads CASSYTPNYGYTF. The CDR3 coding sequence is TGTGCCAGCAGTTACACCCCTAACTATGGCTACACCTTC.

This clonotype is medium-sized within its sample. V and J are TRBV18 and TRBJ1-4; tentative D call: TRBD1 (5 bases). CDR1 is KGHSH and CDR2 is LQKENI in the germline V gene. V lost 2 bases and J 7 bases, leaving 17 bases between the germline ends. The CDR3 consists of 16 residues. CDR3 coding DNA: TGTGCCAGCTCACCAGCTTCTCGGGGGAAGGGTGAAAAACTGTTTTTT. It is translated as CASSPASRGKGEKLFF.

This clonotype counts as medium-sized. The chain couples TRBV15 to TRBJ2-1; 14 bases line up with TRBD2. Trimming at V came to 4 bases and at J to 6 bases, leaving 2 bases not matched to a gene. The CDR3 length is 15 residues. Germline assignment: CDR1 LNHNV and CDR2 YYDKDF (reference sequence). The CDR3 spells CATSTGTSGSNEQFF. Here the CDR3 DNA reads TGTGCCACCAGCACCGGGACTAGCGGGAGCAATGAGCAGTTCTTC.

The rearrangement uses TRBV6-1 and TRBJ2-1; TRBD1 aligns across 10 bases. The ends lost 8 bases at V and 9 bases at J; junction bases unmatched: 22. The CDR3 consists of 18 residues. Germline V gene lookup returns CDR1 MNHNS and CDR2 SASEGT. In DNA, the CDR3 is TGTGCCAGCCTCGTTCAGGAGGGGTCCCGGGACAGGGGACTTGAGCAGTTCTTC. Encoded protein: CASLVQEGSRDRGLEQFF.

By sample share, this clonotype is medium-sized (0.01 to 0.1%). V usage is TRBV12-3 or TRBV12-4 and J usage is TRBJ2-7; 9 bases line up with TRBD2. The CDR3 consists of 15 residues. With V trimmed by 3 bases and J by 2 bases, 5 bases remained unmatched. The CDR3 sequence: CASSFGGGRAYEQYF. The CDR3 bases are TGTGCCAGCAGTTTCGGTGGCGGGAGGGCCTACGAGCAGTACTTC.

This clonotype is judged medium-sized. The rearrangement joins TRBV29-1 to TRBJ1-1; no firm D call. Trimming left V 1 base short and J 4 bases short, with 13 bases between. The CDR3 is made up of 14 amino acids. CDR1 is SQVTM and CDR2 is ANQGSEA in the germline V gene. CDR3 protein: CSVEGWVGSTEAFF. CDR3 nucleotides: TGCAGCGTTGAAGGTTGGGTAGGATCCACTGAAGCTTTCTTT.

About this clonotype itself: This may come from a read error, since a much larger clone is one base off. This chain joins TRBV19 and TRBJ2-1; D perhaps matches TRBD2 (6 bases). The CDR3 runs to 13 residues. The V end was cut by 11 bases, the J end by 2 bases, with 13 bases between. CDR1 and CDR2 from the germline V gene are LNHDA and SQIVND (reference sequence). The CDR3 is CACTGLAYNEQFF. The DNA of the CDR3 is TGTGCCTGTACGGGACTTGCCTACAATGAGCAGTTCTTC.

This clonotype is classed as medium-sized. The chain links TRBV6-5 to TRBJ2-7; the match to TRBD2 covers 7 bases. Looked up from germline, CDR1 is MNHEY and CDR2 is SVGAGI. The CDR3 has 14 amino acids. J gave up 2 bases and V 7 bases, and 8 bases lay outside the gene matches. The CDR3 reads CASKPQGGPYEQYF. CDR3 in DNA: TGTGCCAGCAAACCTCAGGGAGGGCCCTACGAGCAGTACTTC.

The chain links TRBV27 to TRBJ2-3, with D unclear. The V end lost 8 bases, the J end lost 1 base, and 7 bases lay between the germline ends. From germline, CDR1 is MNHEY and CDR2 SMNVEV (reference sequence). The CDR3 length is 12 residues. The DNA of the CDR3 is TGTGCCAGCGGCCGAGGCACAGATACGCAGTATTTT. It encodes CASGRGTDTQYF.

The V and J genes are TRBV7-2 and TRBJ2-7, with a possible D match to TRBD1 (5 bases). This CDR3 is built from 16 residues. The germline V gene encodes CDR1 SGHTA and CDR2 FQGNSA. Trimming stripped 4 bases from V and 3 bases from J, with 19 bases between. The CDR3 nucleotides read TGTGCCAGCAGCTCCCGGGTTGGACACACGAGCTACGAGCAGTACTTC. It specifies CASSSRVGHTSYEQYF. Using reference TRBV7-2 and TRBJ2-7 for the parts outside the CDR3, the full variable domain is GAGVSQSPSNKVTEKGKDVELRCDPISGHTALYWYRQSLGQGLEFLIYFQGNSAPDKSGLPSDRFSAERTGGSVSTLTIQRTQQEDSAVYLCASSSRVGHTSYEQYFGPGTRLTVT.

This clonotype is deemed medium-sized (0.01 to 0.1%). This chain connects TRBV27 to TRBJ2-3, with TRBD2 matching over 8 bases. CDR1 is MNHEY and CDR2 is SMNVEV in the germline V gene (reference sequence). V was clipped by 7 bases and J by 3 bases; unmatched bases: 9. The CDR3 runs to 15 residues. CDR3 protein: CASNRLASRTDTQYF. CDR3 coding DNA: TGTGCCAGCAATCGACTAGCGTCCCGTACAGATACGCAGTATTTT.

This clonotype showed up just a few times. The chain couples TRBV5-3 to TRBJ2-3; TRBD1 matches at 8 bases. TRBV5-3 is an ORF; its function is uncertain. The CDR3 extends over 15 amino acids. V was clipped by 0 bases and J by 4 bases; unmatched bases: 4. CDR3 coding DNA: TGTGCCAGAAGCTTGGACAGGGGGATTGCAGATACGCAGTATTTT. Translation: CARSLDRGIADTQYF.

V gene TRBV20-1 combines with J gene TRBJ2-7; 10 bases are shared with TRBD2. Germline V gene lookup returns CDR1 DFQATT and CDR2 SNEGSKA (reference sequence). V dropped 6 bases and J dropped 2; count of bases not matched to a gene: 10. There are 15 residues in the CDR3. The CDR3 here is CSAKTSGVGAYEQYF. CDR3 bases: TGCAGTGCAAAAACTAGCGGGGTTGGCGCCTACGAGCAGTACTTC.

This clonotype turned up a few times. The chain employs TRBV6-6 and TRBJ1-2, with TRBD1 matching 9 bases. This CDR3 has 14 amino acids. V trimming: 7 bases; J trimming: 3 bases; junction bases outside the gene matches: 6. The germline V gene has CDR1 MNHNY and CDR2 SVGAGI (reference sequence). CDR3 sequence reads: CASTSDRGDYGYTF. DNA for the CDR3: TGTGCCAGCACATCTGACAGGGGGGACTATGGCTACACCTTC.

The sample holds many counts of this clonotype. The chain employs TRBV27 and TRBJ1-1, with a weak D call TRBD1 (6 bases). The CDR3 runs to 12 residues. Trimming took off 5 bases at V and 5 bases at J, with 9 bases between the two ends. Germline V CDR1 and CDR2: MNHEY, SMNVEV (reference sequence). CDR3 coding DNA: TGTGCCAGCAGTCAAGGGGGGACTGAAGCTTTCTTT. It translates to CASSQGGTEAFF.

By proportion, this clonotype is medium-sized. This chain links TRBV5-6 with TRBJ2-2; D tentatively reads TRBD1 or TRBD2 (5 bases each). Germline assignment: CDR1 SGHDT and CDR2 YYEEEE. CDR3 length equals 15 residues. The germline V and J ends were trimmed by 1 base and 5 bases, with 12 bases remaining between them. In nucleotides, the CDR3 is TGTGCCAGCAGCTTGTTGGGGGTTCGGACCGGGGAGCTGTTTTTT. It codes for CASSLLGVRTGELFF.

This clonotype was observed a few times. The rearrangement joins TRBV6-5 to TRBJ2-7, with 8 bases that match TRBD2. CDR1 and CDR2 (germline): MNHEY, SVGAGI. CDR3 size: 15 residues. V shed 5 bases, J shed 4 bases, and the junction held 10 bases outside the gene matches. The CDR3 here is CASSESPSGSYEQYF. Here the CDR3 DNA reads TGTGCCAGCAGTGAATCCCCCAGCGGGAGTTACGAGCAGTACTTC.

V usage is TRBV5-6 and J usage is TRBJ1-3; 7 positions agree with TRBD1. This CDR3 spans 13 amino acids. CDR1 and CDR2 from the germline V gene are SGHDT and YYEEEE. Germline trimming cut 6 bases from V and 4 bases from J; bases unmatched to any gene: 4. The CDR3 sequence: CASTLGGGNTIYF. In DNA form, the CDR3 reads TGTGCCAGCACCTTAGGGGGCGGAAACACCATATATTTT. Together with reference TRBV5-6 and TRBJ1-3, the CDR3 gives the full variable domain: DAGVTQSPTHLIKTRGQQVTLRCSPKSGHDTVSWYQQALGQGPQFIFQYYEEEERQRGNFPDRFSGHQFPNYSSELNVNALLLGDSALYLCASTLGGGNTIYFGEGSWLTVV.

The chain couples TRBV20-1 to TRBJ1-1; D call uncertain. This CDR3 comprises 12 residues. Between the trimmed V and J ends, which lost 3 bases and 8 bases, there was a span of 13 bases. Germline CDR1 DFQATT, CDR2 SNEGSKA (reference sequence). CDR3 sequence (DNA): TGCAGTGCTAGTAGCCCCGACCTCGAAGCTTTCTTT. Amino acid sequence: CSASSPDLEAFF.

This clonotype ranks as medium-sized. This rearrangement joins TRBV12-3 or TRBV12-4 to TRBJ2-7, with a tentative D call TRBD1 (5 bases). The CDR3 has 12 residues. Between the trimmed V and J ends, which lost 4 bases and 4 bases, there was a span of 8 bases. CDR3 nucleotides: TGTGCCAGCAGTTCGACAGAATACGAGCAGTACTTC. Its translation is CASSSTEYEQYF.

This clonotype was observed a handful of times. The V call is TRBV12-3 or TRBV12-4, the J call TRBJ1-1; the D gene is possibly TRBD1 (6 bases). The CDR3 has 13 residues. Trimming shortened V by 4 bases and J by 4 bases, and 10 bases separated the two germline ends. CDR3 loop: CASSYQGTTEAFF. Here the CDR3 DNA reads TGTGCCAGCAGTTATCAGGGGACCACTGAAGCTTTCTTT.

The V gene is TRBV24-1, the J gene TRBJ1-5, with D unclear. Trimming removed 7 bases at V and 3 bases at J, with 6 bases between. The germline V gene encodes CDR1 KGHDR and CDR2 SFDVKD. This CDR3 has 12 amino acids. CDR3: CATSLPNQPQHF. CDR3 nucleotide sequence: TGTGCCACCAGCCTCCCCAATCAGCCCCAGCATTTT.

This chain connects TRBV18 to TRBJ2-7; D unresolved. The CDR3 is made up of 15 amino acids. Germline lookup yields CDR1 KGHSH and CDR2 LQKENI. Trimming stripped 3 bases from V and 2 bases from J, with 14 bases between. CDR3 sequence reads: CASSPPERYTYEQYF. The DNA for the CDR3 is TGTGCCAGCTCACCCCCCGAGAGGTACACCTACGAGCAGTACTTC.

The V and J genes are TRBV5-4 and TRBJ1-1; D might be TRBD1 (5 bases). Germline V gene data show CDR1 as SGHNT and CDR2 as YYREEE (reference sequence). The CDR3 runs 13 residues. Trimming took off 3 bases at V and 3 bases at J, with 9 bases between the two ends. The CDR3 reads CASSSQGYTEAFF. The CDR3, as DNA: TGTGCCAGCAGCTCCCAGGGTTACACTGAAGCTTTCTTT.

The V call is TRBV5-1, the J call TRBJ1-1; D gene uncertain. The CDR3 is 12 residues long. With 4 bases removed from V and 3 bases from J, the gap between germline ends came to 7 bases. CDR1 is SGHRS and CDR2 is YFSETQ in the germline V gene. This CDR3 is CASSEGYTEAFF. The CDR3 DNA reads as TGCGCCAGCAGCGAAGGGTACACTGAAGCTTTCTTT.